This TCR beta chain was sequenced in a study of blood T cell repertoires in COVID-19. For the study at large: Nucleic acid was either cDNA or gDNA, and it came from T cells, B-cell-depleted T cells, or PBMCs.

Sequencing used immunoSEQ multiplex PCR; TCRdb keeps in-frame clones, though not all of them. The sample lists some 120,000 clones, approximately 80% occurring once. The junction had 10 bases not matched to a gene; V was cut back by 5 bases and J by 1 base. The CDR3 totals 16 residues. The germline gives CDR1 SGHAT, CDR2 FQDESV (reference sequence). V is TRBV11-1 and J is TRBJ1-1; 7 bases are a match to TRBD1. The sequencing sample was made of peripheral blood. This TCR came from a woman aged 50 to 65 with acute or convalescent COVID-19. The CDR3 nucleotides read TGTGCCAGCAGCCCCCCGGACAGGACAGCGAACACTGAAGCTTTCTTT. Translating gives CASSPPDRTANTEAFF.